The subject of this entry is one TCR beta chain. Antigen unknown. The junction had 6 bases not matched to a gene; V was cut back by 6 bases and J by 6 bases. This CDR3 region has 14 residues. CDR1 MNHEY and CDR2 SVGAGI come from the germline V gene. This sample is drawn from a study of OX40 agonist ivuxolimab in advanced cancers. General study findings and limits: The CD4+ and CD8+ T cells in the blood had expanded clonally by week 6 at 0.1 to 3.0 mg/kg. Some nonresponders likewise displayed low normalized T-cell clonal expansion. Partial responders dosed at 0.1-3.0 mg/kg displayed clonal expansion ranking among the lowest. Antigen specificity remained undetermined for the expanded peripheral T cells.

The assay was immunoSEQ multiplex PCR, and TCRdb's table has in-frame clones only and misses some. Among tens of thousands of clones listed, 85% to 90% were seen once. V and J are TRBV6-5 and TRBJ2-2, with 8 bases fitting TRBD1. The sequence was collected from an adult with an advanced solid tumor such as melanoma, head and neck, liver or kidney cancer. This sample comprised CD4+ or CD8+ T cells sorted from blood, obtained in a trial of the OX40 agonist ivuxolimab. The CDR3 protein is CASSFDRGPGELFF. CDR3 nucleotide sequence: TGTGCCAGCAGCTTCGACAGGGGCCCCGGGGAGCTGTTTTTT.